Sequencing of this TCR beta chain was carried out in a study of response to subunit inactivated influenza vaccine listed by TCRdb under 2018. About the study as a whole: Deep quantitative profiling of the T cell receptor repertoire was used in the study to follow responses to a trivalent subunit inactivated influenza vaccine. Paper-wide results and their limitations: It was suggested by the authors that each seasonal influenza vaccination may recruit only a limited number of new T cells.

This clonotype came up many times. The antigen it binds to is not known. The record has no base qualities; no much larger clone is one base away. The trim is 0 bases for V and 5 bases for J, with a gap of 4 bases between the germline ends. Taken from the germline V gene, the CDR1 and CDR2 loops are MNHEY and SVGEGT. The CDR3 measures 12 amino acids from cysteine to phenylalanine. Just the 36-base CDR3 DNA is kept, in frame starting at base 1. Library preparation employed RT-PCR. Data came from an Illumina HiSeq 2500. TCRdb trimmed public reads at Q25 via fastp, called clones via MiXCR and kept in-frame beta chains. Entries that share a CDR3 protein sequence are merged under the most common genes and DNA. Within this sample are 300,000 to 350,000 distinct CDR3 sequences, with around 20% of them counted one time only. Of the sample, approximately 10% is held by the ten largest clones.

This TCR came from a man aged 50 to 69 who received an inactivated influenza vaccine. Donor details come from another sample of the same person, matched by shared clones. Here the chain combines TRBV6-2 or TRBV6-3 and TRBJ1-2, with the D gene uncertain. Here the sequenced sample was PBMCs from blood, taken about 20 months after vaccination. The DNA is as follows: TGTGCCAGCAGTTACTCCGGGTATGGCTACACCTTC. Protein translation: CASSYSGYGYTF.